These 5 T cell receptor beta chains originate from one sample sequenced in a study of radiotherapy plus CTLA-4 blockade in lung cancer. Using immunoSEQ multiplex PCR, the repertoire was profiled, and TCRdb retains in-frame clones only, with some absent. This sample has approximately 35,000 clones, with approximately 85% found just once. The sample in question was peripheral blood, obtained from a patient treated with radiotherapy plus ipilimumab. Every receptor here comes from a human donor with non-small cell lung cancer who had stable disease on radiotherapy plus ipilimumab.

CDR3 in DNA: TGTGCCAGCAGCTTAGTTGGGGGAGGGTTGACGTATTTT. Translating gives CASSLVGGGLTYF. The genes are TRBV7-2 and TRBJ2-3; TRBD2 aligns across 7 bases. CDR1 is SGHTA and CDR2 is FQGNSA in the germline V gene. The CDR3 contains 13 residues. Trimming took 1 base from V and 14 from J; bases not matched to a gene: 9.

This chain links TRBV2 with TRBJ1-1; TRBD1 matches 8 bases. The germline V gene encodes CDR1 SNHLY and CDR2 FYNNEI. Trimming at V came to 8 bases and at J to 5 bases, leaving 4 bases not matched to a gene. This CDR3 has 12 amino acids. In DNA form, the CDR3 reads TGTGCCAGCGGACAGGGTACGACTGAAGCTTTCTTT. Residues: CASGQGTTEAFF.

The rearrangement joins TRBV5-4 to TRBJ2-7; 9 nucleotides align to TRBD1. The CDR3 length is 15 residues. Germline V CDR1 and CDR2: SGHNT, YYREEE (reference sequence). After removal of 4 bases from V and 5 bases from J, the junction contained 10 bases not matched to a gene. CDR3 DNA sequence: TGTGCCAGCAGCCCGACAGGGGGTACTAAGGACGAGCAGTACTTC. It is translated as CASSPTGGTKDEQYF.

This chain joins TRBV19 and TRBJ2-1; 7 nucleotides agree with TRBD1. The V segment lost 4 bases and the J segment 2 bases; nucleotides outside the gene matches: 8. There are 16 residues in the CDR3. Germline CDR1 reads LNHDA; CDR2 reads SQIVND (reference sequence). The CDR3 DNA reads as TGTGCCAGTAGTAAAGGACAGGTAAGCCCCTACAATGAGCAGTTCTTC. As protein: CASSKGQVSPYNEQFF.

This rearrangement joins TRBV30 to TRBJ1-4; 7 bases line up with TRBD1. Trimming took 1 base from V and 4 from J; bases not matched to a gene: 9. Germline CDR1 is GTSNPN and CDR2 is SVGIG (reference sequence). This CDR3 is 16 amino acids long. CDR3 protein: CAWSDERTGLNEKLFF. The CDR3 DNA follows: TGTGCCTGGAGTGACGAGAGGACAGGACTTAATGAAAAACTGTTTTTT.